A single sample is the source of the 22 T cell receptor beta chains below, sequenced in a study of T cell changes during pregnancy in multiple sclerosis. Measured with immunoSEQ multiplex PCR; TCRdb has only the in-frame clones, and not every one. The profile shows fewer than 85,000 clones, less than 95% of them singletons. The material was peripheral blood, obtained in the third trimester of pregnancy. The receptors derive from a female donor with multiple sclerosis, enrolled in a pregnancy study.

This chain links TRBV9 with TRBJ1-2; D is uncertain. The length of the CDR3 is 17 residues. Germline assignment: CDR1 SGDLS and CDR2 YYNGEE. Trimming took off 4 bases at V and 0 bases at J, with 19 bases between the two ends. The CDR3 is CASSPRTSQRANYGYTF. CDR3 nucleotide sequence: TGTGCCAGCAGCCCCCGGACTTCCCAAAGGGCTAACTATGGCTACACCTTC.

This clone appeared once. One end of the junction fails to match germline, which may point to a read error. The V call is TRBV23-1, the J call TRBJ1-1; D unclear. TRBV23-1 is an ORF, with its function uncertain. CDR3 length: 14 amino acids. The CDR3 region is CASSQSGTDTEAFF. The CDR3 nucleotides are TGCGCCAGCAGCCAATCGGGTACAGACACTGAAGCTTTCTTT.

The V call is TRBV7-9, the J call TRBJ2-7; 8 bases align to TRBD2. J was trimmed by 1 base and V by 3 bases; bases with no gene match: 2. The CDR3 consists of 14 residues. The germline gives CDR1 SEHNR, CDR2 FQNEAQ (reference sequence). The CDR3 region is CASSFGGGSYEQYF. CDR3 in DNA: TGTGCCAGCAGCTTTGGCGGGGGGTCCTACGAGCAGTACTTC.

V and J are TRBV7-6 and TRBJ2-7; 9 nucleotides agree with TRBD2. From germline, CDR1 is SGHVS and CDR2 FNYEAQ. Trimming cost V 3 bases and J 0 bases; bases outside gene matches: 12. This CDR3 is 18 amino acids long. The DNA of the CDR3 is TGTGCCAGCAGCTTGGTTAGCGGGGGCCCGGGGGGCTCCTACGAGCAGTACTTC. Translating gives CASSLVSGGPGGSYEQYF.

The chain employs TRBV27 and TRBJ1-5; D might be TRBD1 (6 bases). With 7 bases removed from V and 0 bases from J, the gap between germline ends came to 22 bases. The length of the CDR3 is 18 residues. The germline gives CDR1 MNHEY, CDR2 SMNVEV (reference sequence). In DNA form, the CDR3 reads TGTGCCAGCATCTTACCAGGGGTAACACATATTAGCAATCAGCCCCAGCATTTT. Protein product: CASILPGVTHISNQPQHF.

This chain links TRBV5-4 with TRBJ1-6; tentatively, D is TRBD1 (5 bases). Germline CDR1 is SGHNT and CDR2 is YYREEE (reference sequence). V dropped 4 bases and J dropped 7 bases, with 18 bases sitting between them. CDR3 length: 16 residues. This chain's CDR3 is CASSRDSLRVNSPLHF. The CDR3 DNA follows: TGTGCCAGCAGCCGGGACTCGCTAAGGGTAAATTCACCCCTCCACTTT.

The CDR3 coding sequence is TGTGCCAGCAGTGTCGAAAGGGGCGCAGGGGGCCAGCCCCAGCATTTT. This codes for CASSVERGAGGQPQHF. This chain joins TRBV6-1 and TRBJ1-5; TRBD1 agrees at 8 bases. The CDR3 has 16 amino acids. Germline CDR1 MNHNS, CDR2 SASEGT. Trimming took 4 bases from V and 7 from J; bases not matched to a gene: 12.

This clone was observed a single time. This CDR3 is CASSGLGQVRGESPLHF. The CDR3 DNA reads as TGTGCCAGCAGCGGACTTGGACAGGTCCGAGGGGAGTCACCCCTCCACTTT. V and J are TRBV5-4 and TRBJ1-6, with 7 positions matching TRBD1. The germline V gene has CDR1 SGHNT and CDR2 YYREEE (reference sequence). Germline trimming cut 4 bases from V and 10 bases from J; bases unmatched to any gene: 17. The CDR3 is 17 amino acids.

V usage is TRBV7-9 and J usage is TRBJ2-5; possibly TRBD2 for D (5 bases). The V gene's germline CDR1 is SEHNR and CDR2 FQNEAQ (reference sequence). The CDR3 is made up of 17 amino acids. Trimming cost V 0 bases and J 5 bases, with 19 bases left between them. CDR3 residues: CASSLASSSGPGETQYF. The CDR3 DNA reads TGTGCCAGCAGCTTAGCCTCCTCCTCTGGACCGGGGGAGACCCAGTACTTC.

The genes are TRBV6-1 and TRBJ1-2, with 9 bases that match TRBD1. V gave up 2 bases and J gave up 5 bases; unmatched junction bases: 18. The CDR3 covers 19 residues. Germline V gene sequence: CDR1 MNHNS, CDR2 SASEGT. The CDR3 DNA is TGTGCCAGCAGTGAACCCAAGCGGGACAGGGATGGGATTGGGTATGGCTACACCTTC. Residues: CASSEPKRDRDGIGYGYTF.

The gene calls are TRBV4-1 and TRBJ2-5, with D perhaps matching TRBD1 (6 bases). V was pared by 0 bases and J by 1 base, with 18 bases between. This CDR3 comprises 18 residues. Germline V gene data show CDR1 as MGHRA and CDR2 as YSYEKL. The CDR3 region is CASSQDPVGQGPQETQYF. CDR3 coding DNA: TGCGCCAGCAGCCAAGATCCTGTGGGGCAGGGGCCCCAAGAGACCCAGTACTTC.

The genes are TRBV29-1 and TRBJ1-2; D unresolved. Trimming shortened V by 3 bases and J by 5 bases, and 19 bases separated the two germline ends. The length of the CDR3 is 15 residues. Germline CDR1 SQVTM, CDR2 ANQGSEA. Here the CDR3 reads CSVDALREVGYGYTF. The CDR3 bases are TGCAGCGTTGACGCGTTGAGGGAGGTGGGGTATGGCTACACCTTC.

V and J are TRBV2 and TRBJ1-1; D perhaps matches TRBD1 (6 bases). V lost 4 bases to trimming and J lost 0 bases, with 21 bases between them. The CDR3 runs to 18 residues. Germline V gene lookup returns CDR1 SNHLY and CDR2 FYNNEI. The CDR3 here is CASSVLWDTNLMNTEAFF. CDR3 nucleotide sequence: TGTGCCAGCAGTGTCCTGTGGGACACTAATTTAATGAACACTGAAGCTTTCTTT.

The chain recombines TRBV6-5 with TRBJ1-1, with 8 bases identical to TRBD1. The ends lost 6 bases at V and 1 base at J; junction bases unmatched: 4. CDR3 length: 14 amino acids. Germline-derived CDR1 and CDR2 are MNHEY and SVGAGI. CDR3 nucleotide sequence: TGTGCCAGCAGAGGACAGGGACCGAACACTGAAGCTTTCTTT. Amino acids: CASRGQGPNTEAFF.

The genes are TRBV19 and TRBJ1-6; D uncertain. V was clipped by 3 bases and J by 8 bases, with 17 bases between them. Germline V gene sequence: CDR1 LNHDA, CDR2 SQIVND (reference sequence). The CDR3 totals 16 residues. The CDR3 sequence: CASSIRIEGWDSPLHF. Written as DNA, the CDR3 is TGTGCCAGTAGTATCAGGATCGAGGGCTGGGATTCACCCCTCCACTTT.

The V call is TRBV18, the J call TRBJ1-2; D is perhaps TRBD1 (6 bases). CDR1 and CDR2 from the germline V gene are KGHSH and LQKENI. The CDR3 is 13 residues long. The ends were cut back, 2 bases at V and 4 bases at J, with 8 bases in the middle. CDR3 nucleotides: TGTGCCAGCTCACCAGGGACAAGCTATGGCTACACCTTC. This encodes CASSPGTSYGYTF.

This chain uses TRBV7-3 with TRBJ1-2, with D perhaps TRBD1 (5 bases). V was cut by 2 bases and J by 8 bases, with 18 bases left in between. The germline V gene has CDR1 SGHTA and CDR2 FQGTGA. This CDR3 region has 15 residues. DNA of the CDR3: TGTGCCAGCAGCTTAGGGCAGGGCTCCCTCGAGGGCTACACCTTC. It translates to CASSLGQGSLEGYTF.

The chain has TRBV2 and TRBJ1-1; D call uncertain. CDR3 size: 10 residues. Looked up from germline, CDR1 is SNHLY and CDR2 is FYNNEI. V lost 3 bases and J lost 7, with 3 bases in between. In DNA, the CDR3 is TGTGCCAGCAGTGACAGTGAAGCTTTCTTT. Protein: CASSDSEAFF.

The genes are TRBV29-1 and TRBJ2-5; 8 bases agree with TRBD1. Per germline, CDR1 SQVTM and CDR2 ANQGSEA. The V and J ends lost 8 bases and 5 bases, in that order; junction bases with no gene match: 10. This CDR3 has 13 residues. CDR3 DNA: TGCAGCTTCAAGACAGGGGTGGTCGAGACCCAGTACTTC. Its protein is CSFKTGVVETQYF.

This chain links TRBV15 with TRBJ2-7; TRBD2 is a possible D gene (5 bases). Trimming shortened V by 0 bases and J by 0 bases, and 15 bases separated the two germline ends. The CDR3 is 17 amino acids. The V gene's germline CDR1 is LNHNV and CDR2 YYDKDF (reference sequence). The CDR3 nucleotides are TGTGCCACCAGCAGAGATCGGGGAATAGGCGGCTCCTACGAGCAGTACTTC. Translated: CATSRDRGIGGSYEQYF.

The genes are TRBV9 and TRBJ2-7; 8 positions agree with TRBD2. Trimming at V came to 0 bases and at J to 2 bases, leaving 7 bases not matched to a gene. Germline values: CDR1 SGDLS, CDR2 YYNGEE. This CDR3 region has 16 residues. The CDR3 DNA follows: TGTGCCAGCAGCGTAGATGCGGGGGGCTCGACCTACGAGCAGTACTTC. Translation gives CASSVDAGGSTYEQYF.

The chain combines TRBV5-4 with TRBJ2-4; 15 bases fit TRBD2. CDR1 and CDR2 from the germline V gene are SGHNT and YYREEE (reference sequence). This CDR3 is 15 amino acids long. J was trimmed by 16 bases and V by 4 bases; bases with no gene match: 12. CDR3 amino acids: CASSPGGTSGGRRYF. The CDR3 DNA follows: TGTGCCAGCAGCCCTGGAGGGACTAGCGGGGGGAGACGCTACTTC.